These 5 T cell receptor beta chains were sequenced from one sample in a study of blood T cell repertoires in COVID-19. Profiled with immunoSEQ multiplex PCR; TCRdb holds only in-frame clones, not every one. The sample comprises 140,000 to 150,000 clones, 81% of which are singletons, and about 7.5% rests with the top ten. Sequenced material: peripheral blood. These receptors were obtained from a human donor in a cohort sampled during active COVID-19.

The chain combines TRBV7-2 with TRBJ1-2; no firm D call. The germline V gene encodes CDR1 SGHTA and CDR2 FQGNSA. Trimming pared 1 base from V and 5 bases from J, leaving 2 bases between. The CDR3 runs to 11 residues. The CDR3 reads CASSLVYGYTF. The CDR3 DNA follows: TGTGCCAGCAGCTTAGTATATGGCTACACCTTC.

The chain is built from TRBV5-1 and TRBJ2-1, with 7 positions matching TRBD1. The V gene end was trimmed by 5 bases and the J gene end by 1 base; junction bases not matched to a gene: 6. This CDR3 has 15 amino acids. Per germline, CDR1 SGHRS and CDR2 YFSETQ. CDR3 region: CASRKVTGSYNEQFF. The CDR3, as DNA: TGCGCCAGCAGGAAAGTGACAGGGTCCTACAATGAGCAGTTCTTC.

The chain recombines TRBV6-2 or TRBV6-3 with TRBJ2-5; D is perhaps TRBD2 (6 bases). With 2 bases removed from V and 2 bases from J, the gap between germline ends came to 9 bases. Germline V gene data show CDR1 as MNHEY and CDR2 as SVGEGT. The CDR3 loop spans 14 amino acids. The CDR3 DNA sequence: TGTGCCAGCAGTTACCATGGACTACAAGAGACCCAGTACTTC. This encodes CASSYHGLQETQYF.

This chain joins TRBV29-1 and TRBJ1-1; TRBD1 is a possible D gene (6 bases). The CDR3 runs to 13 residues. The V end was cut by 6 bases, the J end by 5 bases, with 16 bases between. The germline V gene encodes CDR1 SQVTM and CDR2 ANQGSEA. The CDR3, as DNA: TGCAGCGTAGGCCCGGGACAAAAGACTGAAGCTTTCTTT. Its translation is CSVGPGQKTEAFF.

This chain connects TRBV6-5 to TRBJ1-3; D is unclear. CDR3 size: 15 residues. The germline gives CDR1 MNHEY, CDR2 SVGAGI. V was pared by 2 bases and J by 4 bases, with 12 bases between. CDR3 loop: CASSYDGRGGNTIYF. The CDR3 DNA reads as TGTGCCAGCAGTTACGATGGGAGAGGAGGAAACACCATATATTTT.